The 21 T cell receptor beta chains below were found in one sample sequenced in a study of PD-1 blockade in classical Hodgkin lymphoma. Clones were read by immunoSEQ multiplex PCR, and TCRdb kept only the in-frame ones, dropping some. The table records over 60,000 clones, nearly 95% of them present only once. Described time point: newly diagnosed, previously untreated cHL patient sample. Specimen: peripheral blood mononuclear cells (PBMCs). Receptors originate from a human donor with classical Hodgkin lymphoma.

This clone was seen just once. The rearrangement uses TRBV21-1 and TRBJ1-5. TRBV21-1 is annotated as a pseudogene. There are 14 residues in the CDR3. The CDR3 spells CASSKARGGQPQHF. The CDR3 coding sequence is TGTGCCAGCAGCAAAGCTCGGGGAGGGCAGCCCCAGCATTTT.

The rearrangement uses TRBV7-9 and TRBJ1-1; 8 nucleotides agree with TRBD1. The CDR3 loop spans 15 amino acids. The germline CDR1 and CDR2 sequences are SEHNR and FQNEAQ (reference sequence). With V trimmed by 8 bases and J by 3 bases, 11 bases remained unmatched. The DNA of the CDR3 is TGTGCCAGCCTTGGGAGACAGGGGTCGGACACTGAAGCTTTCTTT. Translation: CASLGRQGSDTEAFF.

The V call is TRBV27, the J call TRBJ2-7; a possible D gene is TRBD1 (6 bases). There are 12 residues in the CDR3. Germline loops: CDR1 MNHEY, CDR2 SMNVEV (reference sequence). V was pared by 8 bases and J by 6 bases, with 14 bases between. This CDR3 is CASGSGVREQYF. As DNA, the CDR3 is TGTGCCAGCGGGTCAGGGGTGCGCGAGCAGTACTTC.

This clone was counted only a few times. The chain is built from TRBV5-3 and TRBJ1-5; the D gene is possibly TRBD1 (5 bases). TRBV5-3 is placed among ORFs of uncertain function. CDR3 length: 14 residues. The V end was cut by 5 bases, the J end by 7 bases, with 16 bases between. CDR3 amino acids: CARSNIDSPQPQHF. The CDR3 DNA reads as TGTGCCAGAAGTAATATCGACAGTCCCCAGCCCCAGCATTTT.

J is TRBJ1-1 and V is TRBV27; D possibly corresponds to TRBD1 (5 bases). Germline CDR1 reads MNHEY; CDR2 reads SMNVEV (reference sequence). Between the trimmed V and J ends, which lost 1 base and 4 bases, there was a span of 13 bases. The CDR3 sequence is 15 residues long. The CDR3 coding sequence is TGTGCCAGCAGTTTATATTTGACAGTGGGCACTGAAGCTTTCTTT. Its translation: CASSLYLTVGTEAFF.

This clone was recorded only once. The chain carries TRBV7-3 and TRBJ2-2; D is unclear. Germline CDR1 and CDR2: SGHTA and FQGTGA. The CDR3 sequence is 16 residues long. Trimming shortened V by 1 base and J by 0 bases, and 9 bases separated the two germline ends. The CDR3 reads CASSLMQAANTGELFF. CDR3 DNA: TGTGCCAGCAGCTTAATGCAGGCCGCGAACACCGGGGAGCTGTTTTTT.

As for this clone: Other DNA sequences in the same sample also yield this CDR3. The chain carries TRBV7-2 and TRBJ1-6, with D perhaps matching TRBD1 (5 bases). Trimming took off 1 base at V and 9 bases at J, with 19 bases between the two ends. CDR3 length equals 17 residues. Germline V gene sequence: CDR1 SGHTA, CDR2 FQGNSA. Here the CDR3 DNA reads TGTGCCAGCAGCTTAGAGGTGTCCGGGGGAAGGGGTTCACCCCTCCACTTT. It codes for CASSLEVSGGRGSPLHF.

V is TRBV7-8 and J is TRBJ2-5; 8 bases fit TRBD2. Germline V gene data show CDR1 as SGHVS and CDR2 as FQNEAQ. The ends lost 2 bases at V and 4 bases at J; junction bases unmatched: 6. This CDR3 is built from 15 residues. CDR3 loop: CASSLRGGRGETQYF. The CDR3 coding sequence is TGTGCCAGCAGCTTACGGGGGGGCAGGGGAGAGACCCAGTACTTC.

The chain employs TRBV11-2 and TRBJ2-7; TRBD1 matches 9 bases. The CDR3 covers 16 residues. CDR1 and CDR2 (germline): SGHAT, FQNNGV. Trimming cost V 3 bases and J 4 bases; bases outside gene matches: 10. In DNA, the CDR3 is TGTGCCAGCAGCTTGGTAGAGACAGGGGGGCTTTACGAGCAGTACTTC. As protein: CASSLVETGGLYEQYF.

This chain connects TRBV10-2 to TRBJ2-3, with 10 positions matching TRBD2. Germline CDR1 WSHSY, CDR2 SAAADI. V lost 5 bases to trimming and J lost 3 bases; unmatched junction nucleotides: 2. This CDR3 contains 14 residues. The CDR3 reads CASSLTSGTDTQYF. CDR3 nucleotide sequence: TGCGCCAGCAGTTTGACTAGCGGGACAGATACGCAGTATTTT.

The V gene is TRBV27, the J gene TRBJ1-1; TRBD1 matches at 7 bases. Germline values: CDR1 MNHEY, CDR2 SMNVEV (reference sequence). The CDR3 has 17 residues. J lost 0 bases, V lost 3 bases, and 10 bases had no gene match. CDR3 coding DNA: TGTGCCAGCAGTTTTTACCGCGAGACAGGGTTGAACACTGAAGCTTTCTTT. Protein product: CASSFYRETGLNTEAFF.

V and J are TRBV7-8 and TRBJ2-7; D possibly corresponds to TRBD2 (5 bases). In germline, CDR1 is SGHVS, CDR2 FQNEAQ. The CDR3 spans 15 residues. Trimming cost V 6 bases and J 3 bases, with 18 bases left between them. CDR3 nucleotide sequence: TGTGCCAGCAGACTGGCCCAGGACTCTGACTACGAGCAGTACTTC. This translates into CASRLAQDSDYEQYF.

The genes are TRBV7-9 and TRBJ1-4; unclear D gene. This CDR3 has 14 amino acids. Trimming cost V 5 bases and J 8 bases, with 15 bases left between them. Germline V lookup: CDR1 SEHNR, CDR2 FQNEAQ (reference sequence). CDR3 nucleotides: TGTGCCAGCAGCCTCGACGTGGGCTCCGAAAAACTGTTTTTT. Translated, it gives CASSLDVGSEKLFF.

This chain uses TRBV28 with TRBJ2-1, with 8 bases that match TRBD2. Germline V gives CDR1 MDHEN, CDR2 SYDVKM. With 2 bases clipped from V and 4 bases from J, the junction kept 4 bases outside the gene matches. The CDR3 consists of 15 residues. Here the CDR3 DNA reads TGTGCCAGCAGTTTAGGACTAGCAGTTTACAATGAGCAGTTCTTC. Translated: CASSLGLAVYNEQFF.

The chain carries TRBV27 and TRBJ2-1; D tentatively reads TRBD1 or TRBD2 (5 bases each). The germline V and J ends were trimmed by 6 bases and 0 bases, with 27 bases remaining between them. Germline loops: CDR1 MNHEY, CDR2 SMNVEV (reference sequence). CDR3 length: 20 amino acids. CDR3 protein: CASSDPPRGSFRYSYNEQFF. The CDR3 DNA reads TGTGCCAGCAGCGATCCGCCGAGGGGAAGTTTCCGATACTCCTACAATGAGCAGTTCTTC.

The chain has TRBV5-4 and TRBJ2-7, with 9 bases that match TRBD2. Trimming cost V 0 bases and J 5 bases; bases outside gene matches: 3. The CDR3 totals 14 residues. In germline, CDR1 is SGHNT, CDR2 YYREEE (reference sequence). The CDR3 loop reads CASSLVGTSNEQYF. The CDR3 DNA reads TGTGCCAGCAGCTTGGTGGGGACTAGCAACGAGCAGTACTTC.

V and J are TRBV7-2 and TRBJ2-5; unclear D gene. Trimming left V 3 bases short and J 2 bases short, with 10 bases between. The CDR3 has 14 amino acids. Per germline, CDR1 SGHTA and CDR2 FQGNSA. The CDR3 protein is CASSFGRAQETQYF. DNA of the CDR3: TGTGCCAGCAGCTTTGGACGGGCACAAGAGACCCAGTACTTC.

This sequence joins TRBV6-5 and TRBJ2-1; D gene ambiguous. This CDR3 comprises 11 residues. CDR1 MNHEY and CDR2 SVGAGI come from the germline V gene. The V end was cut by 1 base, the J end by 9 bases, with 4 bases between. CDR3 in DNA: TGTGCCAGCAGTTACTGGGGTGAGCAGTTCTTC. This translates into CASSYWGEQFF.

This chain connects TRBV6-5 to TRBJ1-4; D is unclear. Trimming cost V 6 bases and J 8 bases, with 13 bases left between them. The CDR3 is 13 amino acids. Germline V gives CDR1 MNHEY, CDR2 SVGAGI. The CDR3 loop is CASSPRGSEKLFF. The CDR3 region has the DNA TGTGCCAGCAGCCCACGGGGTAGCGAAAAACTGTTTTTT.

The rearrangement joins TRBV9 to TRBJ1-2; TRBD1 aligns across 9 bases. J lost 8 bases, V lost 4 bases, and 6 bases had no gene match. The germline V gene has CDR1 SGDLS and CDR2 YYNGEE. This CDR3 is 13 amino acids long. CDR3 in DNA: TGTGCCAGCAGCAAACAGGGGGCATGGGGCTACACCTTC. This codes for CASSKQGAWGYTF.

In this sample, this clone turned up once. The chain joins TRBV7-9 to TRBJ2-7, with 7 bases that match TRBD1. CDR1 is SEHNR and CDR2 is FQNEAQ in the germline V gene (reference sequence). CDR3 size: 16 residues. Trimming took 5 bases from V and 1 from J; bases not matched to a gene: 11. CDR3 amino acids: CASSLKTGSESYEQYF. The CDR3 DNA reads TGTGCCAGCAGCCTCAAGACAGGGAGCGAGTCCTACGAGCAGTACTTC.